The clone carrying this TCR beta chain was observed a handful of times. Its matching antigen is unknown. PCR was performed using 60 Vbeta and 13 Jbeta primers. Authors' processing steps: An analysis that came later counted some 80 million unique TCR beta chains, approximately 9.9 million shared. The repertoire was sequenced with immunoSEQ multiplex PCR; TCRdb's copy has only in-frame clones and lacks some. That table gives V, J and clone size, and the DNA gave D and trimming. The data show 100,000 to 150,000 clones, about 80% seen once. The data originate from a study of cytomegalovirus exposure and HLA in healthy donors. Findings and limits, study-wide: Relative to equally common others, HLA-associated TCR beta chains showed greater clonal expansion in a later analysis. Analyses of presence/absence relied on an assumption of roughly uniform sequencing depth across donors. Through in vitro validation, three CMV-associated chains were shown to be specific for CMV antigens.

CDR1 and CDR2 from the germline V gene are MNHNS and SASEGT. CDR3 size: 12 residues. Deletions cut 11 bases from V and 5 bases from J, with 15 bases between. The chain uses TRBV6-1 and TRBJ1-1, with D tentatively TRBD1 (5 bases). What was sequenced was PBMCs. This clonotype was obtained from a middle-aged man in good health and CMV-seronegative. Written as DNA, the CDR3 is TGTGCCCCCACAGAGAAGGGGACTGAAGCTTTCTTT. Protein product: CAPTEKGTEAFF.